This TCR beta chain was documented in a study of T cells in Graves' hyperthyroidism and ophthalmopathy. The ends were cut back, 5 bases at V and 7 bases at J, with 33 bases in the middle. Germline V gene data show CDR1 as MNHNS and CDR2 as SASEGT. The CDR3 has 20 amino acids. Every diagnosis used clinical symptoms, serum thyroxine and TRAb, thyroid ultrasound and orbital computed tomography. More than 9.5 ml fresh peripheral blood yielded the PBMCs. RNA transcripts were the template for amplifying TCR beta CDR3 regions. First-round RT-PCR of the TCR CDR3 relied on the HTBI primer set. MiXCR was run by TCRdb on the multiplex PCR reads, yielding one entry per CDR3 protein. The sample consists of hundreds of thousands of distinct CDR3 sequences, around 15% of them appearing once. Study-wide findings and caveats: By a 13 V-J model, ophthalmopathy was set apart from stable hyperthyroidism. In the blood, most expanded thyroid clonotypes above 0.001 appeared as well.

The table lists this clonotype with many counts. Its cognate antigen is unknown. The genes are TRBV6-1 and TRBJ2-1; D might be TRBD1 (7 bases). This receptor was obtained from a woman in her twenties or thirties with Graves' hyperthyroidism. Sequencing was done on a sample of blood. CDR3 protein: CASSPQGVGSLAVEGNEQFF. Here the CDR3 DNA reads TGTGCCAGCAGTCCTCAGGGGGTTGGGAGTTTAGCGGTCGAGGGGAATGAGCAGTTCTTC.